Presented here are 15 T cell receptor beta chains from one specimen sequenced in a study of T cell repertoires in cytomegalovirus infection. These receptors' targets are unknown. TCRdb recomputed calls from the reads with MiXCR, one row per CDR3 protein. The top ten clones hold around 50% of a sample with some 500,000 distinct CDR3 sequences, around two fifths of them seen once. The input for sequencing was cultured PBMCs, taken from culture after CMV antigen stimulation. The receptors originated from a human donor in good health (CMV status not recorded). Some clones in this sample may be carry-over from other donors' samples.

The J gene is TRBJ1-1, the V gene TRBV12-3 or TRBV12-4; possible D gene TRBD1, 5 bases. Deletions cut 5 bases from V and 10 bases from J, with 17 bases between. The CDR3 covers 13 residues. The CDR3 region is CASSHQGKIGAFF. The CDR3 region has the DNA TGTGCCAGCAGTCACCAGGGAAAGATTGGAGCTTTCTTT.

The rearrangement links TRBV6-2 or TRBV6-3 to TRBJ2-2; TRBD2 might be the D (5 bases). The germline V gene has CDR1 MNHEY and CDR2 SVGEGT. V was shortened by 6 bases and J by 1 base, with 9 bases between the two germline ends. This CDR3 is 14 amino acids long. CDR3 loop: CASSGEWNTGELFF. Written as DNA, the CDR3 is TGTGCCAGCAGCGGGGAGTGGAACACCGGGGAGCTGTTTTTT.

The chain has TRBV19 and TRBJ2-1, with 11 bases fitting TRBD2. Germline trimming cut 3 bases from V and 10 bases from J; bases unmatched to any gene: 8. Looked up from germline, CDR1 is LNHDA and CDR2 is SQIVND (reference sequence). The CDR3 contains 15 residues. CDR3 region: CASSILSGGADEQFF. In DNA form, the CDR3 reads TGTGCCAGTAGTATTCTTAGCGGGGGGGCGGACGAGCAGTTCTTC.

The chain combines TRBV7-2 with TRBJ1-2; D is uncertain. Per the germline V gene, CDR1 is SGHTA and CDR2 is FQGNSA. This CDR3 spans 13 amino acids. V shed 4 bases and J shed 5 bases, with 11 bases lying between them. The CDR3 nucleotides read TGTGCCAGCAGCTCCGGACCGATGTATGGCTACACCTTC. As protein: CASSSGPMYGYTF.

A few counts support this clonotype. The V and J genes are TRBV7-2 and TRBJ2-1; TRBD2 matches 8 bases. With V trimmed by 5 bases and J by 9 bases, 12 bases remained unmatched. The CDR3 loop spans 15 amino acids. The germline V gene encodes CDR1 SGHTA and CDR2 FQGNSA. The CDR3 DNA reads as TGTGCCAGCAGCGACTTCCGGGAGGGCCTTTTTGAGCAGTTCTTC. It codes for CASSDFREGLFEQFF.

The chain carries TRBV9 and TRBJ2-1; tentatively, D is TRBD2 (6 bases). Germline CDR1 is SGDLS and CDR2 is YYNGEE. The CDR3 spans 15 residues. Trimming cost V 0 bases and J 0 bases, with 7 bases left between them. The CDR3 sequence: CASSVVGSSYNEQFF. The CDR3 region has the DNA TGTGCCAGCAGCGTAGTCGGGAGCTCCTACAATGAGCAGTTCTTC.

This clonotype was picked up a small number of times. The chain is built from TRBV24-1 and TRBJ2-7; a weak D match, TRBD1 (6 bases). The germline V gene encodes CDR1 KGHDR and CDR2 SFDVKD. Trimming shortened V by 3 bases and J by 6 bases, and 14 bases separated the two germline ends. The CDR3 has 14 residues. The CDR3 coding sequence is TGTGCCACCAGTGATGCTAACAGGGTAGGCGAGCAGTACTTC. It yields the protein CATSDANRVGEQYF.

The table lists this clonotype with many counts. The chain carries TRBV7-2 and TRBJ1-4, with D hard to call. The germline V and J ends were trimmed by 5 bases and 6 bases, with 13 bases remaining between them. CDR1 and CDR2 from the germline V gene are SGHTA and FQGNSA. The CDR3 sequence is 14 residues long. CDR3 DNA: TGTGCCAGCAGCAAACCGGGATTCTATGAAAAACTGTTTTTT. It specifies CASSKPGFYEKLFF.

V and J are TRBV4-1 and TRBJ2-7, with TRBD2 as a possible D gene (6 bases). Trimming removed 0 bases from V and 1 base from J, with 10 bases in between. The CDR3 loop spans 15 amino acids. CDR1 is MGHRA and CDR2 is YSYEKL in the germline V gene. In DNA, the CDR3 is TGCGCCAGCAGCCAAGATTCCCTAGCGTCCTACGAGCAGTACTTC. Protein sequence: CASSQDSLASYEQYF.

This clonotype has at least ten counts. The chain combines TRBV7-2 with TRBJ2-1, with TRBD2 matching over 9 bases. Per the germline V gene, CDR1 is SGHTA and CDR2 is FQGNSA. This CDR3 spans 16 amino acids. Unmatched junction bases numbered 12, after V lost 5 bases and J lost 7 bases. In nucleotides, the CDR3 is TGTGCCAGCAGCCCTCAGGCGGCGGGGGGGGGTAATGAGCAGTTCTTC. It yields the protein CASSPQAAGGGNEQFF. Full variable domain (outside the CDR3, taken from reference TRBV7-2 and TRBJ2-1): GAGVSQSPSNKVTEKGKDVELRCDPISGHTALYWYRQSLGQGLEFLIYFQGNSAPDKSGLPSDRFSAERTGGSVSTLTIQRTQQEDSAVYLCASSPQAAGGGNEQFFGPGTRLTVL.

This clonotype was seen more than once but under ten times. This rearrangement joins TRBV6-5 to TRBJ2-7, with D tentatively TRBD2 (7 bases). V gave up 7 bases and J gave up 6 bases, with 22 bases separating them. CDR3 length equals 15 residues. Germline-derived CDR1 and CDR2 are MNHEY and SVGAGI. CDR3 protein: CASKGSAGAATEQYF. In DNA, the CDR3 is TGTGCCAGCAAGGGGTCCGCGGGGGCTGCCACCGAGCAGTACTTC.

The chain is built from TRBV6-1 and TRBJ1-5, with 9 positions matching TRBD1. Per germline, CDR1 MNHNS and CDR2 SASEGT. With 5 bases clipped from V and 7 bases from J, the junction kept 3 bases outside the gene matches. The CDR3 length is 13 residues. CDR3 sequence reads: CASSWDRAQPQHF. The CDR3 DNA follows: TGTGCCAGCAGTTGGGACAGGGCCCAGCCCCAGCATTTT.

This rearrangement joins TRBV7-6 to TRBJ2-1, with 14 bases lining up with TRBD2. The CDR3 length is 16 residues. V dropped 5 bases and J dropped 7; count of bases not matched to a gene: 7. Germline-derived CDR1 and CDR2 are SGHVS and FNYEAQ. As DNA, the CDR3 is TGTGCCAGCAGCACACGACTAGCGGGAGGGCCAAATGAGCAGTTCTTC. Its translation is CASSTRLAGGPNEQFF. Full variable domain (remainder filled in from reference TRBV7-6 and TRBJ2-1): GAGVSQSPRYKVTKRGQDVALRCDPISGHVSLYWYRQALGQGPEFLTYFNYEAQQDKSGLPNDRFSAERPEGSISTLTIQRTEQRDSAMYRCASSTRLAGGPNEQFFGPGTRLTVL.

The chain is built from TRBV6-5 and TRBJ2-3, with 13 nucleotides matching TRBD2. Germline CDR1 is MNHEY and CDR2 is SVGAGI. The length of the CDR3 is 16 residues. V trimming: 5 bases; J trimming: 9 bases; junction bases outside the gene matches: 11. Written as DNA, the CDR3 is TGTGCCAGCAGTCAAGCGACTAGCGGGAGGCTTTGGACGCAGTATTTT. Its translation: CASSQATSGRLWTQYF.

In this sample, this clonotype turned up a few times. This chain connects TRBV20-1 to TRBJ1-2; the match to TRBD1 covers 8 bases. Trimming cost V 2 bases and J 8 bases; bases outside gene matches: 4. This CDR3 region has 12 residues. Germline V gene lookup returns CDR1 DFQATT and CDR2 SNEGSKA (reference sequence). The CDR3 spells CSARQGAGGYTF. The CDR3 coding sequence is TGCAGTGCTAGACAGGGGGCAGGCGGCTACACCTTC.